These 22 T cell receptor beta chains were sequenced from one sample in a study of blood T cell repertoires in COVID-19. Clones were sequenced by immunoSEQ multiplex PCR, and TCRdb holds only the in-frame ones, with some missing. The sample holds over 110,000 clones; approximately 88% are singletons and the top ten take roughly 28%. Sequenced material: peripheral blood. These receptors all come from a human donor in a cohort sampled during active COVID-19.

The chain is built from TRBV18 and TRBJ1-1, with D tentatively TRBD1 (6 bases). Between the trimmed V and J ends, which lost 4 bases and 5 bases, there was a span of 17 bases. The CDR3 consists of 15 residues. The germline V gene encodes CDR1 KGHSH and CDR2 LQKENI. The CDR3: CASSLTAGAGTEAFF. CDR3 coding DNA: TGTGCCAGCTCACTAACCGCAGGGGCAGGTACTGAAGCTTTCTTT.

The rearrangement links TRBV7-2 to TRBJ2-5; 10 bases are a match to TRBD1. This CDR3 has 16 amino acids. Germline CDR1 reads SGHTA; CDR2 reads FQGNSA. V shed 4 bases and J 4 bases; nucleotides not matched to a gene: 9. CDR3 in DNA: TGTGCCAGCAGCTCCCCCCGGGACAGGGGTTCAGAGACCCAGTACTTC. Protein product: CASSSPRDRGSETQYF.

The chain combines TRBV7-3 with TRBJ2-2, with 7 bases identical to TRBD1. Germline loops: CDR1 SGHTA, CDR2 FQGTGA. The junction had 6 bases not matched to a gene; V was cut back by 5 bases and J by 3 bases. The CDR3 has 15 amino acids. Here the CDR3 DNA reads TGTGCCAGCAGCAAGACAGGGACGGACACCGGGGAGCTGTTTTTT. It specifies CASSKTGTDTGELFF.

The rearrangement links TRBV19 to TRBJ1-5; D may be TRBD1 (6 bases). The CDR3 totals 16 residues. Per the germline V gene, CDR1 is LNHDA and CDR2 is SQIVND (reference sequence). V was pared by 8 bases and J by 5 bases, with 22 bases between. The CDR3 DNA reads as TGTGCCAGTTCCCCTGCCGTGACAGGAAAATATCAGCCCCAGCATTTT. Its protein product is CASSPAVTGKYQPQHF.

This sequence joins TRBV5-1 and TRBJ2-5; TRBD2 matches at 13 bases. Looked up from germline, CDR1 is SGHRS and CDR2 is YFSETQ. V gave up 4 bases and J gave up 4 bases; unmatched junction bases: 10. The CDR3 runs to 17 residues. The CDR3: CASSTGTSGVPRETQYF. The CDR3 nucleotides read TGCGCCAGCAGCACCGGGACTAGCGGGGTTCCTCGAGAGACCCAGTACTTC.

The genes are TRBV7-6 and TRBJ2-1; D is perhaps TRBD1 (5 bases). There are 16 residues in the CDR3. With 5 bases removed from V and 0 bases from J, the gap between germline ends came to 14 bases. Germline V gene data show CDR1 as SGHVS and CDR2 as FNYEAQ. In DNA, the CDR3 is TGTGCCAGCAGCCCCCCGAGACAGAGCTCCTACAATGAGCAGTTCTTC. This codes for CASSPPRQSSYNEQFF.

V is TRBV15 and J is TRBJ1-2; D call uncertain. The germline CDR1 and CDR2 sequences are LNHNV and YYDKDF (reference sequence). CDR3 size: 13 residues. Deletions cut 0 bases from V and 4 bases from J, with 6 bases between. The CDR3 DNA sequence: TGTGCCACCAGCAGAGATGGCACCTATGGCTACACCTTC. Encoded protein: CATSRDGTYGYTF. The complete variable domain, with remaining parts taken from reference TRBV15 and TRBJ1-2, reads DAMVIQNPRYQVTQFGKPVTLSCSQTLNHNVMYWYQQKSSQAPKLLFHYYDKDFNNEADTPDNFQSRRPNTSFCFLDIRSPGLGDTAMYLCATSRDGTYGYTFGSGTRLTVV.

This clone is a singleton in its sample. This sequence joins TRBV5-1 and TRBJ1-6; D call uncertain. Per the germline V gene, CDR1 is SGHRS and CDR2 is YFSETQ. This CDR3 is 15 amino acids long. V was trimmed by 0 bases and J by 8 bases, leaving 12 bases between them. For the CDR3, the DNA is TGCGCCAGCAGCTTGGGCGCAGGCATGTATTCACCCCTCCACTTT. This encodes CASSLGAGMYSPLHF.

This chain's CDR3 is CSANGGGYTF. The CDR3 DNA sequence: TGCAGTGCTAACGGAGGCGGCTACACCTTC. This sequence joins TRBV20-1 and TRBJ1-2; no reliable D call. CDR1 is DFQATT and CDR2 is SNEGSKA in the germline V gene (reference sequence). The CDR3 totals 10 residues. The V and J ends lost 4 bases and 8 bases respectively, with 8 bases between them.

The chain couples TRBV6-5 to TRBJ2-7; D unresolved. The CDR3 is made up of 11 amino acids. Trimming stripped 2 bases from V and 7 bases from J, with 6 bases between. The germline V gene encodes CDR1 MNHEY and CDR2 SVGAGI. CDR3 sequence: CASSYPPEQYF. CDR3 sequence (DNA): TGTGCCAGCAGTTACCCTCCGGAGCAGTACTTC.

This chain uses TRBV5-1 with TRBJ2-3; 12 nucleotides line up with TRBD2. This CDR3 has 16 residues. Trimming cost V 1 base and J 7 bases; bases outside gene matches: 7. Germline CDR1 and CDR2: SGHRS and YFSETQ. CDR3 in amino acids: CASSLKASGGANTQYF. Written as DNA, the CDR3 is TGCGCCAGCAGCTTGAAGGCTAGCGGGGGGGCAAATACGCAGTATTTT.

The chain is built from TRBV10-3 and TRBJ1-5; no reliable D call. The CDR3 length is 13 residues. Germline CDR1 and CDR2: ENHRY and SYGVKD. The V and J ends lost 8 bases and 2 bases respectively, with 10 bases between them. The CDR3 region is CAIGQVGNQPQHF. As DNA, the CDR3 is TGTGCCATCGGGCAGGTCGGCAATCAGCCCCAGCATTTT.

This clone was picked up a small number of times. The rearrangement uses TRBV5-6 and TRBJ2-5; the D gene is possibly TRBD1 (5 bases). This CDR3 spans 14 amino acids. V lost 0 bases and J lost 4, with 10 bases in between. Germline CDR1 reads SGHDT; CDR2 reads YYEEEE. DNA of the CDR3: TGTGCCAGCAGCTTGGCCAGGGTTTTAGAGACCCAGTACTTC. Residues: CASSLARVLETQYF.

J is TRBJ1-6 and V is TRBV27; D is possibly TRBD1 (6 bases). Per the germline V gene, CDR1 is MNHEY and CDR2 is SMNVEV (reference sequence). The length of the CDR3 is 14 residues. The V end was cut by 2 bases, the J end by 4 bases, with 6 bases between. The CDR3 coding sequence is TGTGCCAGCAGTTTAAGGGGGTATAATTCACCCCTCCACTTT. Translation: CASSLRGYNSPLHF.

This clone has more than one count but fewer than ten. The rearrangement joins TRBV6-1 to TRBJ2-5; 7 bases line up with TRBD1. CDR1 is MNHNS and CDR2 is SASEGT in the germline V gene. The CDR3 is 15 residues long. The trim removed 6 bases at V and 0 bases at J, leaving 7 bases unmatched. The CDR3 here is CASRRDRTYQETQYF. Written as DNA, the CDR3 is TGTGCCAGCAGAAGGGACAGAACTTACCAAGAGACCCAGTACTTC.

The gene calls are TRBV19 and TRBJ2-1, with D perhaps matching TRBD2 (5 bases). Germline V gene lookup returns CDR1 LNHDA and CDR2 SQIVND (reference sequence). Trimming shortened V by 7 bases and J by 0 bases, and 16 bases separated the two germline ends. This CDR3 is 16 amino acids long. CDR3 bases: TGTGCCAGTACCTGGACTTCGTTGAGCTCCTACAATGAGCAGTTCTTC. Translation gives CASTWTSLSSYNEQFF.

The chain has TRBV7-2 and TRBJ2-1; 13 bases line up with TRBD2. This CDR3 has 16 amino acids. From germline, CDR1 is SGHTA and CDR2 FQGNSA. The ends lost 5 bases at V and 7 bases at J; junction bases unmatched: 8. The CDR3 spells CASSKTSGGFINEQFF. Here the CDR3 DNA reads TGTGCCAGCAGCAAGACTAGCGGGGGGTTTATAAATGAGCAGTTCTTC.

This chain joins TRBV9 and TRBJ2-1; 9 nucleotides line up with TRBD2. V gave up 0 bases and J gave up 5 bases; unmatched junction bases: 3. The CDR3 contains 15 residues. CDR1 is SGDLS and CDR2 is YYNGEE in the germline V gene. CDR3 in DNA: TGTGCCAGCAGCGTAGCCCTAGCGGGACACAATGAGCAGTTCTTC. Its translation is CASSVALAGHNEQFF.

The J gene is TRBJ2-7, the V gene TRBV9; TRBD2 might be the D (5 bases). Germline CDR1 reads SGDLS; CDR2 reads YYNGEE. Trimming pared 1 base from V and 3 bases from J, leaving 8 bases between. This CDR3 is 13 amino acids long. CDR3 in amino acids: CASSVSDYYEQYF. In nucleotides, the CDR3 is TGTGCCAGCAGCGTATCAGACTACTACGAGCAGTACTTC.

The V call is TRBV5-1, the J call TRBJ2-3, with 9 bases that match TRBD2. Germline-derived CDR1 and CDR2 are SGHRS and YFSETQ. The length of the CDR3 is 13 residues. V shed 4 bases and J 6 bases; nucleotides not matched to a gene: 3. The CDR3 nucleotides read TGCGCCAGCAGCGTGGGACTAGCCGATACGCAGTATTTT. It is translated as CASSVGLADTQYF.

The gene calls are TRBV15 and TRBJ2-5, with 12 nucleotides matching TRBD2. Germline-derived CDR1 and CDR2 are LNHNV and YYDKDF (reference sequence). CDR3 length: 17 amino acids. Unmatched junction bases numbered 6, after V lost 0 bases and J lost 4 bases. In DNA, the CDR3 is TGTGCCACCAGCAGAGAGGGCAGGGGACTAGCGGGAGAGACCCAGTACTTC. Translating it yields CATSREGRGLAGETQYF.

The chain links TRBV29-1 to TRBJ2-7; TRBD2 agrees at 12 bases. Germline lookup yields CDR1 SQVTM and CDR2 ANQGSEA. The J segment lost 1 base and the V segment lost 7 bases, leaving 23 bases of the junction unmatched. This CDR3 contains 20 residues. CDR3 in DNA: TGCAGCGCCATAGCTCCGGGGTCAAAGACTAGCGGGGGACCTTCCTACGAGCAGTACTTC. Its translation: CSAIAPGSKTSGGPSYEQYF.